The present T cell receptor beta chain was sequenced within a study of OX40 agonist ivuxolimab in advanced cancers. Study overall: Across the patients, intravenous ivuxolimab was delivered every 2 weeks at 0.01 to 10 mg/kg.

Using immunoSEQ multiplex PCR, the repertoire was profiled, and TCRdb retains in-frame clones only, with some absent. Among 70,000 to 95,000 clones listed, 80% to 90% were seen once. General study results and limits: Expanded clones tended on average to be more numerous among CD8+ T cells than CD4+. At doses 0.1 to 3.0 mg/kg, CD4+ and CD8+ clones expanded.

In regard to this clone: Antigen specificity is unknown.

This CDR3 comprises 14 residues. Per the germline V gene, CDR1 is SGHTA and CDR2 is FQGNSA. V lost 11 bases, J lost 5 bases, and 10 bases stayed unmatched. This chain links TRBV7-2 with TRBJ2-5, with 11 bases lining up with TRBD2. The TCR comes from an adult with an advanced solid tumor such as melanoma, head and neck, liver or kidney cancer. The source material was CD4+ or CD8+ T cells sorted from blood, sampled in a trial of the OX40 agonist ivuxolimab. CDR3 coding DNA: TGTGCCGGATCTCTTAGCGGGAGGGGTGAGACCCAGTACTTC. Protein sequence: CAGSLSGRGETQYF.